This T cell receptor beta chain was observed in a study of shared clonotypes between healthy human individuals. Whole-study findings and limits: The sole specimen, blood, was sampled, and tissue repertoires likely differ. An expected dependence of interdonor clonotype sharing on sequencing depth was noted.

The CDR3 loop spans 13 amino acids. With 5 bases clipped from V and 6 bases from J, the junction kept 3 bases outside the gene matches. As concerns this clone: As yet, its antigen is unknown.

Assay: immunoSEQ multiplex PCR; the TCRdb copy retains only in-frame clones and omits some. The sample includes about 1.5 million clones, approximately 98% of them seen just once. This rearrangement joins TRBV23-1 to TRBJ2-1; 8 positions match TRBD1. TRBV23-1 is an ORF for which the function is uncertain. This sequence was found in a young man in good health. The sample was naive CD4+ T cells sorted from blood. Subset meaning: CD45RA+ positively selected. CDR3 protein: CASSLDRVNEQFF. The DNA for the CDR3 is TGCGCCAGCAGTTTGGACAGGGTCAATGAGCAGTTCTTC.